What follows are 19 T cell receptor beta chains derived from one specimen sequenced in a study of blood T cell repertoires in COVID-19. Assay used: immunoSEQ multiplex PCR; TCRdb lists only in-frame clones, some missing. The top ten hold approximately 0.75% of the sample, which has under 200,000 clones, about nine tenths seen once. The sequencing input was peripheral blood. The receptor source for this set is a woman in her 70s with acute or convalescent COVID-19.

For the CDR3, the DNA is TGTGCTAGTGGTTTGGGGACTAGTGGTAACAATGAGCAGTTCTTC. It codes for CASGLGTSGNNEQFF. This chain joins TRBV12-5 and TRBJ2-1, with TRBD2 matching 7 bases. The germline gives CDR1 LGHNT, CDR2 FRNRAP. Trimming took 1 base from V and 5 from J; bases not matched to a gene: 5. The CDR3 runs to 15 residues. The full variable domain, its missing parts supplied by reference TRBV12-5 and TRBJ2-1, is DARVTQTPRHKVTEMGQEVTMRCQPILGHNTVFWYRQTMMQGLELLAYFRNRAPLDDSGMPKDRFSAEMPDATLATLKIQPSEPRDSAVYFCASGLGTSGNNEQFFGPGTRLTVL.

This clone has a single count. The chain couples TRBV27 to TRBJ2-7; 9 positions agree with TRBD1. V was pared by 0 bases and J by 4 bases, with 25 bases of the junction left unmatched. Per germline, CDR1 MNHEY and CDR2 SMNVEV (reference sequence). The CDR3 is made up of 22 amino acids. The CDR3 DNA is TGTGCCAGCAGTTTATCTGGTTTTGGGACAGGGTTCGGTAGCGGGCGTCCTTACGAGCAGTACTTC. Its translation: CASSLSGFGTGFGSGRPYEQYF.

The J gene is TRBJ2-2, the V gene TRBV5-1; D possibly corresponds to TRBD2 (6 bases). Per germline, CDR1 SGHRS and CDR2 YFSETQ. There are 17 residues in the CDR3. The ends were cut back, 0 bases at V and 1 base at J, with 13 bases in the middle. CDR3: CASSLDGLPQNTGELFF. CDR3 sequence (DNA): TGCGCCAGCAGCTTGGACGGACTACCACAGAACACCGGGGAGCTGTTTTTT. Full variable domain (rest looked up from reference TRBV5-1 and TRBJ2-2): KAGVTQTPRYLIKTRGQQVTLSCSPISGHRSVSWYQQTPGQGLQFLFEYFSETQRNKGNFPGRFSGRQFSNSRSEMNVSTLELGDSALYLCASSLDGLPQNTGELFFGEGSRLTVL.

The chain uses TRBV18 and TRBJ1-1, with no clear D. Germline V lookup: CDR1 KGHSH, CDR2 LQKENI. The V end lost 6 bases, the J end lost 7 bases, and 21 bases lay between the germline ends. The CDR3 sequence is 15 residues long. The CDR3 spells CASSLHSPGFDEAFF. The CDR3 nucleotides read TGTGCCAGCTCCCTACACTCCCCGGGGTTCGATGAAGCTTTCTTT.

This chain links TRBV29-1 with TRBJ2-7; 11 bases agree with TRBD2. From germline, CDR1 is SQVTM and CDR2 ANQGSEA. Losses at the gene ends were 4 bases for V and 3 bases for J; bases not matched to a gene: 5. CDR3 length: 14 amino acids. This CDR3 is CSVATGLAGYEQYF. CDR3 sequence (DNA): TGCAGCGTTGCCACCGGACTAGCGGGCTACGAGCAGTACTTC.

This chain links TRBV20-1 with TRBJ1-5; unclear D gene. The CDR3 is 13 amino acids. Between the trimmed V and J ends, which lost 3 bases and 2 bases, there was a span of 8 bases. Germline V CDR1 and CDR2: DFQATT, SNEGSKA (reference sequence). CDR3 nucleotides: TGCAGTGCTAGTGTCCAGGGCAATCAGCCCCAGCATTTT. It encodes CSASVQGNQPQHF.

The chain carries TRBV28 and TRBJ1-4; D is ambiguous. V was pared by 5 bases and J by 4 bases, with 14 bases between. Germline values: CDR1 MDHEN, CDR2 SYDVKM. CDR3 size: 15 residues. The CDR3 loop is CASSLQAARNEKLFF. CDR3 coding DNA: TGTGCCAGCAGTCTTCAGGCAGCCCGTAATGAAAAACTGTTTTTT.

The V gene is TRBV5-4, the J gene TRBJ2-7; D is unresolved. Germline V gene lookup returns CDR1 SGHNT and CDR2 YYREEE (reference sequence). CDR3 length: 12 residues. Between the trimmed V and J ends, which lost 4 bases and 3 bases, there was a span of 8 bases. CDR3 nucleotide sequence: TGTGCCAGCAGCACCCCACACTACGAGCAGTACTTC. Protein product: CASSTPHYEQYF.

This chain connects TRBV27 to TRBJ1-4, with D possibly matching TRBD1 (6 bases). CDR1 and CDR2 (germline): MNHEY, SMNVEV (reference sequence). The V gene lost 5 bases and the J gene lost 6 bases, with 10 bases spanning the gap. The CDR3 runs to 13 residues. CDR3 sequence: CASSPGHDEKLFF. The CDR3 nucleotides read TGTGCCAGCAGTCCGGGACACGATGAAAAACTGTTTTTT.

The gene calls are TRBV7-3 and TRBJ2-7; 10 bases map to TRBD2. The CDR3 runs 16 residues. Trimming at V came to 1 base and at J to 3 bases, leaving 6 bases not matched to a gene. Germline loops: CDR1 SGHTA, CDR2 FQGTGA. CDR3 in DNA: TGTGCCAGCAGCTTAATAGCTAGCGGGAGTCTCTACGAGCAGTACTTC. It codes for CASSLIASGSLYEQYF.

J is TRBJ2-7 and V is TRBV5-1; a weak D match, TRBD1 (6 bases). The germline V gene has CDR1 SGHRS and CDR2 YFSETQ. This CDR3 has 13 amino acids. V lost 4 bases, J lost 5 bases, and 13 bases lay in between. For the CDR3, the DNA is TGCGCCAGCAGCCGGACAGCGTTGGACGAGCAGTACTTC. Translated: CASSRTALDEQYF.

The rearrangement joins TRBV6-5 to TRBJ1-6; D gene uncertain. This CDR3 contains 15 residues. Germline V CDR1 and CDR2: MNHEY, SVGAGI. Trimming pared 10 bases from V and 0 bases from J, leaving 13 bases between. The CDR3 DNA reads as TGTGCCAACCAAGACGCTAGCTCCTATAATTCACCCCTCCACTTT. Encoded protein: CANQDASSYNSPLHF.

This clone was recorded once. V is TRBV11-3 and J is TRBJ2-1, with a tentative D call TRBD1 (6 bases). Germline loops: CDR1 SGHNT, CDR2 YENEEA. The length of the CDR3 is 19 residues. Trimming took 3 bases from V and 2 from J, leaving 23 bases between them. The CDR3 coding sequence is TGTGCCAGCAGCTTGAGTGCTATCTCCGGGACAACAACCTACAATGAGCAGTTCTTC. This translates into CASSLSAISGTTTYNEQFF.

The J gene is TRBJ1-1, the V gene TRBV19, with 8 bases aligning to TRBD1. Germline V CDR1 and CDR2: LNHDA, SQIVND (reference sequence). The junction had 0 bases not matched to a gene; V was cut back by 2 bases and J by 4 bases. The CDR3 totals 13 residues. The CDR3 nucleotides read TGTGCCAGTAGTATAACAGGGGGCACTGAAGCTTTCTTT. It codes for CASSITGGTEAFF.

CDR3 bases: TGTGCCAGCAGTTACCAGGGACAGGGTAATTCACCCCTCCACTTT. Encoded protein: CASSYQGQGNSPLHF. This chain links TRBV6-6 with TRBJ1-6; 9 bases align to TRBD1. The CDR3 is 15 residues long. Germline CDR1 is MNHNY and CDR2 is SVGAGI (reference sequence). Trimming removed 2 bases from V and 6 bases from J; junction bases left unmatched: 2.

V is TRBV28 and J is TRBJ2-7, with 10 positions matching TRBD2. Germline values: CDR1 MDHEN, CDR2 SYDVKM. The V and J ends lost 6 bases and 6 bases, in that order; junction bases with no gene match: 8. This CDR3 is 14 amino acids long. The CDR3 DNA follows: TGTGCCAGCAGGCCTAGCGGGAGTAACGGCGAGCAGTACTTC. Amino acids: CASRPSGSNGEQYF. The variable domain in full, completed from reference TRBV28 and TRBJ2-7, reads DVKVTQSSRYLVKRTGEKVFLECVQDMDHENMFWYRQDPGLGLRLIYFSYDVKMKEKGDIPEGYSVSREKKERFSLILESASTNQTSMYLCASRPSGSNGEQYFGPGTRLTVT.

The chain couples TRBV6-5 to TRBJ1-3; D is ambiguous. Per the germline V gene, CDR1 is MNHEY and CDR2 is SVGAGI. The CDR3 totals 15 residues. The CDR3 is CASGSGDSSGNTIYF. CDR3 sequence (DNA): TGTGCTTCCGGAAGCGGGGATAGCTCTGGAAACACCATATATTTT.

V is TRBV24-1 and J is TRBJ2-3; 9 bases are shared with TRBD2. From germline, CDR1 is KGHDR and CDR2 SFDVKD. The CDR3 extends over 14 amino acids. After removal of 9 bases from V and 2 bases from J, the junction contained 5 bases not matched to a gene. The CDR3 region is CATGLAGATDTQYF. CDR3 coding DNA: TGTGCCACCGGCTTAGCGGGGGCCACAGATACGCAGTATTTT.

V is TRBV6-6 and J is TRBJ2-7, with D perhaps TRBD2 (5 bases). CDR1 and CDR2 from the germline V gene are MNHNY and SVGAGI (reference sequence). V lost 2 bases and J lost 7, with 18 bases in between. The CDR3 loop spans 15 amino acids. The CDR3 DNA reads TGTGCCAGCAGTTACACCAAGGACCGACCGGGGGAGCAGTACTTC. Translated: CASSYTKDRPGEQYF.